One sample yielded the 2 T cell receptor beta chains listed below, sequenced in a study of cytotoxic CD8 clonotypes in ibrutinib-treated CLL. The data were produced by immunoSEQ multiplex PCR, yet TCRdb's version contains in-frame clones alone and is incomplete. The sample records some 130,000 clones, 70% to 90% being singletons. The sequencing used PBMCs, collected after 24 months of ibrutinib treatment. Receptors were obtained from a human donor with chronic lymphocytic leukemia.

J is TRBJ1-4 and V is TRBV28; D gene ambiguous. Germline V CDR1 and CDR2: MDHEN, SYDVKM. This CDR3 region has 11 residues. V was shortened by 6 bases and J by 6 bases, with 5 bases between the two germline ends. CDR3 in amino acids: CASRADEKLFF. The CDR3, as DNA: TGTGCCAGCAGGGCAGATGAAAAACTGTTTTTT.

The rearrangement links TRBV7-2 to TRBJ2-7; D ambiguous. The germline V gene encodes CDR1 SGHTA and CDR2 FQGNSA. Trimming shortened V by 7 bases and J by 7 bases, and 11 bases separated the two germline ends. The CDR3 has 11 amino acids. This CDR3 reads CASTDGVEQYF. DNA of the CDR3: TGTGCCAGCACCGATGGGGTGGAGCAGTACTTC.